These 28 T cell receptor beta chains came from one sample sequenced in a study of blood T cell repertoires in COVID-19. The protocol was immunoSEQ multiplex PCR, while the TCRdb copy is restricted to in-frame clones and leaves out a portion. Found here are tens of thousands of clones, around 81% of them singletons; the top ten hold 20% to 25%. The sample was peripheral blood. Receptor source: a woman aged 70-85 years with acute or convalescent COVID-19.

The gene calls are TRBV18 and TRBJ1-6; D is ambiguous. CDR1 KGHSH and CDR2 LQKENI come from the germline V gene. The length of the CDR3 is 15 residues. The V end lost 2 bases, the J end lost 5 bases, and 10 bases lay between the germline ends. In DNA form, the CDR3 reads TGTGCCAGCTCACCAAAGCTAGTGGATAATTCACCCCTCCACTTT. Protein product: CASSPKLVDNSPLHF.

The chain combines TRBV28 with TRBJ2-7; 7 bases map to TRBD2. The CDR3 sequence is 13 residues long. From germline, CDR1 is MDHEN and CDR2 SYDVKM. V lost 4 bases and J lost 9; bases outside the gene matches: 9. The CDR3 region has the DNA TGTGCCAGCAGTTCCCCGGCGCGGGAGACGCAGTACTTC. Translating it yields CASSSPARETQYF.

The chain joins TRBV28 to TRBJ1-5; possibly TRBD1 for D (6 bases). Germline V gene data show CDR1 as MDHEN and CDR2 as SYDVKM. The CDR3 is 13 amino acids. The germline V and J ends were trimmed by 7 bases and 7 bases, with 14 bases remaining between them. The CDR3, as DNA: TGTGCCAGCACCTACAGGGTTGGACAGCCCCAGCATTTT. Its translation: CASTYRVGQPQHF.

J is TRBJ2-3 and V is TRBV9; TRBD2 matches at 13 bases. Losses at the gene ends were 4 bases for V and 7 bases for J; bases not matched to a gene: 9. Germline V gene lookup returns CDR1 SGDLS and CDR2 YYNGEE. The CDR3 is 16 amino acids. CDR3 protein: CASSPGLAGVGNTQYF. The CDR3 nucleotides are TGTGCCAGCAGCCCCGGACTAGCGGGAGTTGGAAATACGCAGTATTTT.

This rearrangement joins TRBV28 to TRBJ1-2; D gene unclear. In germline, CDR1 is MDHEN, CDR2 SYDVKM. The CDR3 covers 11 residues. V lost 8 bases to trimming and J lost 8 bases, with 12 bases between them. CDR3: CASVSLSGYTF. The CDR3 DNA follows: TGTGCCAGCGTTTCCCTCTCCGGCTACACCTTC.

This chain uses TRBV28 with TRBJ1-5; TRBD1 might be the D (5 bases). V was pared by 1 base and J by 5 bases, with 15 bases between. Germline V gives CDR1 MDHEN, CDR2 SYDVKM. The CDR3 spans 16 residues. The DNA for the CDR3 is TGTGCCAGCAGTTTATCCGTGTTAGGGGTGCATCAGCCCCAGCATTTT. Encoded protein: CASSLSVLGVHQPQHF.

CDR3 amino acids: CASRIPTGSRNQPQHF. The CDR3 DNA sequence: TGTGCCAGCAGGATCCCGACAGGGTCCCGCAATCAGCCCCAGCATTTT. This rearrangement joins TRBV28 to TRBJ1-5, with 7 bases lining up with TRBD1. This CDR3 has 16 residues. Germline CDR1 MDHEN, CDR2 SYDVKM. Unmatched junction bases numbered 10, after V lost 6 bases and J lost 2 bases. Variable domain in full (rest from reference TRBV28 and TRBJ1-5): DVKVTQSSRYLVKRTGEKVFLECVQDMDHENMFWYRQDPGLGLRLIYFSYDVKMKEKGDIPEGYSVSREKKERFSLILESASTNQTSMYLCASRIPTGSRNQPQHFGDGTRLSIL.

CDR3 DNA sequence: TGTGCCAGCAGTTTTCCCGCGGCGAATGAGCAGTTCTTC. Translation gives CASSFPAANEQFF. The V gene is TRBV28, the J gene TRBJ2-1; no firm D call. CDR3 length equals 13 residues. V shed 3 bases and J shed 7 bases, with 10 bases lying between them. Germline CDR1 and CDR2: MDHEN and SYDVKM.

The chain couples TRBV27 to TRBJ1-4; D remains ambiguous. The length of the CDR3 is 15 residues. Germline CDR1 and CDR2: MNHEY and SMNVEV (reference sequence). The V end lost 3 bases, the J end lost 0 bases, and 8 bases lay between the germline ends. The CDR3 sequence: CASSFRGATNEKLFF. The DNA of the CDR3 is TGTGCCAGCAGTTTCAGAGGCGCAACTAATGAAAAACTGTTTTTT. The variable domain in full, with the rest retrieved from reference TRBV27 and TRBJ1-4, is EAQVTQNPRYLITVTGKKLTVTCSQNMNHEYMSWYRQDPGLGLRQIYYSMNVEVTDKGDVPEGYKVSRKEKRNFPLILESPSPNQTSLYFCASSFRGATNEKLFFGSGTQLSVL.

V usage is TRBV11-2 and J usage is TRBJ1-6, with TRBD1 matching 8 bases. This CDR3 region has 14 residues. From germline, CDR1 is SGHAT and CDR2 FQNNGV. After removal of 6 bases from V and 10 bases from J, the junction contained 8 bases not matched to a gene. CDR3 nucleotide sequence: TGTGCCAGCAGTATAACAGGGGGAGACTCACCCCTCCACTTT. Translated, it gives CASSITGGDSPLHF. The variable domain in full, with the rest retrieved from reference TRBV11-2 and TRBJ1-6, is EAGVAQSPRYKIIEKRQSVAFWCNPISGHATLYWYQQILGQGPKLLIQFQNNGVVDDSQLPKDRFSAERLKGVDSTLKIQPAKLEDSAVYLCASSITGGDSPLHFGNGTRLTVT.

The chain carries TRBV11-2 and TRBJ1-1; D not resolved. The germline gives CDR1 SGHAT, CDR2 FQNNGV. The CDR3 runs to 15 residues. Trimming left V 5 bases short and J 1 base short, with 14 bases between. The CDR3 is CASSPDNFRNTEAFF. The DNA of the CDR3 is TGTGCCAGCAGCCCCGACAACTTCAGGAACACTGAAGCTTTCTTT.

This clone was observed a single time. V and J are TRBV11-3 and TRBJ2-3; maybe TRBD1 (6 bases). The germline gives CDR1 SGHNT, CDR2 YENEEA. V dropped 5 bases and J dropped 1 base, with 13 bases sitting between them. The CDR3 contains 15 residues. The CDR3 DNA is TGTGCCAGCAGCGCCTCAGGGGTGGGCACAGATACGCAGTATTTT. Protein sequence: CASSASGVGTDTQYF.

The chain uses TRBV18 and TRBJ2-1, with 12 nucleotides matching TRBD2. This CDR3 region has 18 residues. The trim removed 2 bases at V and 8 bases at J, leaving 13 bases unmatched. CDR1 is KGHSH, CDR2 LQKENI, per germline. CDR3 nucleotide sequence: TGTGCCAGCTCACCAAGGACTAGCGGGATTACATTTGTGGATGAGCAGTTCTTC. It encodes CASSPRTSGITFVDEQFF.

DNA of the CDR3: TGTGCCAGCAGCGGAGGGGGCCCCGGGGAGCTGTTTTTT. This translates into CASSGGGPGELFF. The J gene is TRBJ2-2, the V gene TRBV11-3; D perhaps matches TRBD1 (7 bases). The germline gives CDR1 SGHNT, CDR2 YENEEA. V was cut by 5 bases and J by 6 bases, with 10 bases left in between. The CDR3 consists of 13 residues.

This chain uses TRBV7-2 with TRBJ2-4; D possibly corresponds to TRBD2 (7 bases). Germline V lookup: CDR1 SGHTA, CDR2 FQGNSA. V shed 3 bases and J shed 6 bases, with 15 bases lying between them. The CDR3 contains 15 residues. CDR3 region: CASSLGGRLGNIQYF. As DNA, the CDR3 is TGTGCCAGCAGCTTGGGGGGGCGGTTAGGAAACATTCAGTACTTC.

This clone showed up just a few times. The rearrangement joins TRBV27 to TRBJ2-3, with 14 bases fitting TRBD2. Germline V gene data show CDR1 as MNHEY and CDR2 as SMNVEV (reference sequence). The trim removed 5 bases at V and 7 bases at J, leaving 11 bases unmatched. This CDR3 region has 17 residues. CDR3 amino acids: CASSTLRLAGGRYTQYF. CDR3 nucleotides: TGTGCCAGCAGTACGCTGAGACTAGCGGGAGGGCGGTATACGCAGTATTTT.

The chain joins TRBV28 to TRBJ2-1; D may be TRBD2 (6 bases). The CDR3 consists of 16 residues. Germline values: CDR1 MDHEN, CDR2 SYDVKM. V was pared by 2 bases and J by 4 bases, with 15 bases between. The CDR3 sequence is CASSLPPPSAYNEQFF. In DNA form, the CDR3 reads TGTGCCAGCAGTTTACCCCCCCCTAGCGCGTACAATGAGCAGTTCTTC. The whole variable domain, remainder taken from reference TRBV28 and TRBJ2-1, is DVKVTQSSRYLVKRTGEKVFLECVQDMDHENMFWYRQDPGLGLRLIYFSYDVKMKEKGDIPEGYSVSREKKERFSLILESASTNQTSMYLCASSLPPPSAYNEQFFGPGTRLTVL.

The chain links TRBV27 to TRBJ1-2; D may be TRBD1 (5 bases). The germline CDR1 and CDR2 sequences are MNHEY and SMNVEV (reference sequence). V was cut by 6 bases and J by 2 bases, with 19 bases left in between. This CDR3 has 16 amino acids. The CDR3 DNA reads TGTGCCAGCAGCTCGTACCCGGGACTGCTCAACTATGGCTACACCTTC. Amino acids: CASSSYPGLLNYGYTF.

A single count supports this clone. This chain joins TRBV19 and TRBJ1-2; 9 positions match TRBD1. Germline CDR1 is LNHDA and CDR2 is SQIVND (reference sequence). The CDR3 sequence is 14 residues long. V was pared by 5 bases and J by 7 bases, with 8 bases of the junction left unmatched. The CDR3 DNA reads TGTGCCAGTAGTCCTCCGGGACAGGGATCTGGCTACACCTTC. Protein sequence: CASSPPGQGSGYTF.

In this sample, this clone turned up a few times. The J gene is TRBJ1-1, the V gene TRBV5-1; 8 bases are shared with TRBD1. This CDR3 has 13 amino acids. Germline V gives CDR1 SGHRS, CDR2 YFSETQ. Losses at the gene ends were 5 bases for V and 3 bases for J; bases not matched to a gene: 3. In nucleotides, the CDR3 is TGCGCCAGCAGATCGGACAGGGACACTGAAGCTTTCTTT. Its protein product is CASRSDRDTEAFF. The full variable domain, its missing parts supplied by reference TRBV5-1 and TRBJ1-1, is KAGVTQTPRYLIKTRGQQVTLSCSPISGHRSVSWYQQTPGQGLQFLFEYFSETQRNKGNFPGRFSGRQFSNSRSEMNVSTLELGDSALYLCASRSDRDTEAFFGQGTRLTVV.

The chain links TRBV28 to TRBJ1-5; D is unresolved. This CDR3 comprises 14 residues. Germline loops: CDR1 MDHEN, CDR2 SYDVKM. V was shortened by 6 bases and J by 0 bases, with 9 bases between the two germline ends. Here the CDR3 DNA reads TGTGCCAGCAGCTTGCACTATAGCAATCAGCCCCAGCATTTT. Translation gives CASSLHYSNQPQHF.

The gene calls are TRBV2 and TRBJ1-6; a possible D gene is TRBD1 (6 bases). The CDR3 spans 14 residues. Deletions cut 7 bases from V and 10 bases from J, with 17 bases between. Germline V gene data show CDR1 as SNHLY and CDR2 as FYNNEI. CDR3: CASTQDTGRSPLHF. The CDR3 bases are TGTGCCAGCACCCAGGACACAGGGCGATCACCCCTCCACTTT.

The CDR3 nucleotides are TGTGCCAGCAGCTTGGTGGTTGGTAGCGGAACCTACGAGCAGTACTTC. Protein sequence: CASSLVVGSGTYEQYF. The chain recombines TRBV5-8 with TRBJ2-7, with D perhaps TRBD2 (6 bases). CDR1 and CDR2 (germline): SGHTS, YDEGEE. The ends were cut back, 0 bases at V and 2 bases at J, with 15 bases in the middle. The CDR3 contains 16 residues.

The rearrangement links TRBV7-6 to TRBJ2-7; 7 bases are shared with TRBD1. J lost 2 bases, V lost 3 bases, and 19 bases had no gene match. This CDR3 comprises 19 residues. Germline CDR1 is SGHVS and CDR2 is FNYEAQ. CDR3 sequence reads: CASSFILRGRRGSTYEQYF. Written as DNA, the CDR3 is TGTGCCAGCAGCTTCATCTTAAGGGGGCGTCGGGGAAGTACCTACGAGCAGTACTTC. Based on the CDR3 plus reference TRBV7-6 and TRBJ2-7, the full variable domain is GAGVSQSPRYKVTKRGQDVALRCDPISGHVSLYWYRQALGQGPEFLTYFNYEAQQDKSGLPNDRFSAERPEGSISTLTIQRTEQRDSAMYRCASSFILRGRRGSTYEQYFGPGTRLTVT.

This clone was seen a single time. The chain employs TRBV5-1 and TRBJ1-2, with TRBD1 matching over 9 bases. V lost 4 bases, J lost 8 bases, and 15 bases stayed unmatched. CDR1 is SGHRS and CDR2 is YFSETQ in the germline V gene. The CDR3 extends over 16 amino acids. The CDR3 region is CASSVEPGQGGSGYTF. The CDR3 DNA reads TGCGCCAGCAGCGTAGAACCGGGACAGGGAGGATCCGGCTACACCTTC.

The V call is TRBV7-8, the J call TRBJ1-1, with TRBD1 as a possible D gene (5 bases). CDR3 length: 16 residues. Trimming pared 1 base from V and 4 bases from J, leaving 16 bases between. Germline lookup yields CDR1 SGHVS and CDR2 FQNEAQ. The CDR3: CASSLDRPAGTTEAFF. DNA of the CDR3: TGTGCCAGCAGCTTAGACCGCCCGGCGGGGACCACTGAAGCTTTCTTT.

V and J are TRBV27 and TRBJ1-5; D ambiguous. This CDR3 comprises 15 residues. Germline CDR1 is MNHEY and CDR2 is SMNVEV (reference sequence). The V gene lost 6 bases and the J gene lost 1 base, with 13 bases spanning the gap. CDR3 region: CASRITGLSNQPQHF. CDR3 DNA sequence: TGTGCCAGCAGAATTACCGGACTGAGCAATCAGCCCCAGCATTTT.

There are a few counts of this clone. The DNA for the CDR3 is TGTGCCAGCAGTGTACTACAGGGGAACACTGAAGCTTTCTTT. Protein product: CASSVLQGNTEAFF. The V gene is TRBV2, the J gene TRBJ1-1, with a tentative D call TRBD1 (6 bases). The V gene's germline CDR1 is SNHLY and CDR2 FYNNEI. The CDR3 loop spans 14 amino acids. V was shortened by 4 bases and J by 1 base, with 10 bases between the two germline ends. Together with reference TRBV2 and TRBJ1-1, the CDR3 gives the full variable domain: EPEVTQTPSHQVTQMGQEVILRCVPISNHLYFYWYRQILGQKVEFLVSFYNNEISEKSEIFDDQFSVERPDGSNFTLKIRSTKLEDSAMYFCASSVLQGNTEAFFGQGTRLTVV.